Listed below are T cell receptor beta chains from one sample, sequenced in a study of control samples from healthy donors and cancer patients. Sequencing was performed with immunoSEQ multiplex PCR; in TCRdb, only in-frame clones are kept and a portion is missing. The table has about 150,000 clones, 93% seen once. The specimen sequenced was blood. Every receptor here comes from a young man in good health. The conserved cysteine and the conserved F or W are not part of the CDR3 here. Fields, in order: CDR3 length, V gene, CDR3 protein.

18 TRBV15 ATSRHLPRDFSADGETQY
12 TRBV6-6 ASSNVDRGNTIY
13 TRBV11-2 ATPLPTEDTGELF
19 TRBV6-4 ASSDSNVNTWGSSLNYGYT
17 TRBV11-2 ASSTPGTSGSPLYNEQF
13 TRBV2 ASIKDRASGNTIY
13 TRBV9 ASSVMGLGNEKLF
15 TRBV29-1 SVEDLLTSGPTDTQY
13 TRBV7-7 ASSSGTSRRGEQF
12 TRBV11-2 ASSLGTTSYEQY
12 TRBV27 ASSSGGAYNEQF
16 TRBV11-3 ASSHMNAGHTYNQPQH
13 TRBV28 ASLGQVTSTDTQY
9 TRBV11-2 ASSLSSEAF
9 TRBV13 ASSRTDTQY
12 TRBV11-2 ASSSGQGNQPQH
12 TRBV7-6 ASSPFGGNQPQH
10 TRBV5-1 ASSFDRHGYT
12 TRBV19 ASSSAGAWDEQF
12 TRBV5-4 ASRIGQDFYGYT
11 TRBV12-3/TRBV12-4 ASTLGLGSEQY
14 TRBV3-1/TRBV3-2 ASSQDSTTRRNEQF
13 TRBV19 ASRWGQGSDQPQH
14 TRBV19 ASSRDYNHNYNEQF
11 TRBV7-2 ASTVQGYQPQH
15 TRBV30 AWGLGMGVTSGNTIY
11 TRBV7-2 ASSLGMNTEAF
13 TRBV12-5 ASGLGTGVGETQY
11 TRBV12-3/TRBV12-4 ASSAGSTDTQY
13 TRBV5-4 ASSTGQSNSDGYT
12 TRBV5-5 ASSLRFANEKLF
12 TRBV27 ASSARPQPGELF
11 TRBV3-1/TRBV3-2 ASSRVEGNEQF
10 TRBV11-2 ASSRDTDTQY
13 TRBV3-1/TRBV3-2 ASSQDWAGGRGAF
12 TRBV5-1 ASSLRTGDNEQF
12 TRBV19 ASSEGRRSTEAF